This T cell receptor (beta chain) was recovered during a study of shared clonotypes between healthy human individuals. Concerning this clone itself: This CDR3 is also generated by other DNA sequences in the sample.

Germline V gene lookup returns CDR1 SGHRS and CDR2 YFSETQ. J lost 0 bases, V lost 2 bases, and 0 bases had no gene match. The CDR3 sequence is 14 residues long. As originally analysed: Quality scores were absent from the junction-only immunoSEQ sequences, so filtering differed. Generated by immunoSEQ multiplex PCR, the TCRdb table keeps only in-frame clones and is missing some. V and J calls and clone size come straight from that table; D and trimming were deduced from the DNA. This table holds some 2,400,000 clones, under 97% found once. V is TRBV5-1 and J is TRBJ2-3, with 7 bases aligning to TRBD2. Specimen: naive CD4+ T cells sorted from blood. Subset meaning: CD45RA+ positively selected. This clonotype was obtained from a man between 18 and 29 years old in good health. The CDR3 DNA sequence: TGCGCCAGCAGCTTAGCGGGGAGCACAGATACGCAGTATTTT. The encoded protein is CASSLAGSTDTQYF. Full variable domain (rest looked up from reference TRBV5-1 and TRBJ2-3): KAGVTQTPRYLIKTRGQQVTLSCSPISGHRSVSWYQQTPGQGLQFLFEYFSETQRNKGNFPGRFSGRQFSNSRSEMNVSTLELGDSALYLCASSLAGSTDTQYFGPGTRLTVL.